The clone carrying this TCR beta chain has just a few counts. This sample is part of a study of tumor-infiltrating lymphocytes in oesophageal squamous cell carcinoma. The CDR3 runs to 14 residues. Germline CDR1 and CDR2: SGHAT and FQNNGV. Trimming left V 0 bases short and J 0 bases short, with 3 bases between. MiXCR, run by TCRdb on the PCR reads, gives a single entry per CDR3 protein. The data hold more than 10,000 distinct CDR3 sequences, with under 65% observed a single time. This TCR was sampled from a female donor with esophageal squamous cell carcinoma. This chain joins TRBV11-2 and TRBJ2-1, with D unresolved. Sequencing input: esophageal tumor tissue. CDR3 residues: CASSLEHSYNEQFF. As DNA, the CDR3 is TGTGCCAGCAGCTTAGAACACTCCTACAATGAGCAGTTCTTC.